These T cell receptor beta chains were read from a single sample in a study of T cell clonotyping in hematopoietic cell transplantation. Assay: immunoSEQ multiplex PCR; the TCRdb copy retains only in-frame clones and omits some. The sample records about 16,000 clones, approximately 87% being singletons. The specimen was peripheral blood mononuclear cells. All receptors derive from a man aged 45-60 years in good health. Some clones in this sample may be carry-over from other donors' samples. CDR3s include the opening cysteine and the closing phenylalanine or tryptophan. The D gene is left open where the match is weak. Clone sizes are given selectively: once, few, many, or a class where the clone is expanded.

TRBV4-1	-	-	TRBJ1-5	CASSHPVRGNQPQHF	TGCGCCAGCAGCCACCCTGTCAGGGGTAATCAGCCCCAGCATTTT
TRBV5-4	TRBD2	-	TRBJ2-1	CASSSGTSGGQNEQFF	TGTGCCAGCAGCTCGGGGACTAGCGGGGGGCAGAATGAGCAGTTCTTC
TRBV28	TRBD1	-	TRBJ1-2	CASSSTGTAVGYGYTF	TGTGCCAGCAGTTCTACCGGGACAGCGGTCGGCTATGGCTACACCTTC
TRBV30	TRBD1	-	TRBJ1-5	CAWSVQGGKSQPQHF	TGTGCCTGGAGTGTACAGGGGGGGAAGAGTCAGCCCCAGCATTTT
TRBV11-3	-	-	TRBJ1-3	CASSQDRGTGNTIYF	TGTGCCAGCAGCCAGGACAGAGGGACTGGAAACACCATATATTTT
TRBV6-5	-	-	TRBJ2-3	CASSSDSTDTQYF	TGTGCCAGCAGTTCAGATAGCACAGATACGCAGTATTTT
TRBV7-6	-	-	TRBJ2-3	CASSLGEGDTQYF	TGTGCCAGCAGCTTAGGGGAAGGAGATACGCAGTATTTT
TRBV7-2	-	once	TRBJ1-6	CASSARQDGSPLHF	TGTGCCAGCAGCGCCCGACAGGACGGTTCACCCCTCCACTTT
TRBV5-6	-	-	TRBJ1-2	CASIRRVGANYGYTF	TGTGCCAGCATCAGAAGGGTGGGGGCTAACTATGGCTACACCTTC
TRBV28	-	few	TRBJ1-6	CASSLWGGNSPLHF	TGTGCCAGCAGTTTATGGGGGGGAAATTCACCCCTCCACTTT
TRBV7-3	-	-	TRBJ1-1	CASSWVGGNTEAFF	TGTGCCAGCAGCTGGGTGGGGGGGAACACTGAAGCTTTCTTT
TRBV6-5	-	-	TRBJ1-2	CASSYSGGVYGYTF	TGTGCCAGCAGTTACTCCGGAGGCGTCTATGGCTACACCTTC
TRBV15	-	-	TRBJ1-2	CATSPRTEINYGYTF	TGTGCCACCAGCCCTCGGACAGAGATCAACTATGGCTACACCTTC
TRBV10-3	-	-	TRBJ2-7	CAIAGWSSYEQYF	TGTGCCATTGCCGGATGGAGCTCCTACGAGCAGTACTTC
TRBV28	TRBD1	-	TRBJ1-6	CASRVQGESYNSPLHF	TGTGCCAGCAGGGTACAGGGGGAATCCTATAATTCACCCCTCCACTTT
TRBV11-2	-	-	TRBJ2-7	CASSPHGEQYF	TGTGCCAGCAGCCCGCACGGAGAGCAGTACTTC
TRBV7-3	-	-	TRBJ1-6	CASSLTGVDSPLHF	TGTGCCAGCAGCTTAACAGGGGTCGACTCACCCCTCCACTTT
TRBV30	-	-	TRBJ1-5	CAWSQGLIQPQHF	TGTGCCTGGAGTCAGGGGCTGATTCAGCCCCAGCATTTT
TRBV2	-	-	TRBJ2-7	CASSEAASSSYEQYF	TGTGCCAGCAGTGAGGCGGCGTCCAGCTCCTACGAGCAGTACTTC
TRBV14	TRBD2	-	TRBJ2-7	CASSNSGFYEQYF	TGTGCCAGCAGCAATAGCGGGTTCTACGAGCAGTACTTC
TRBV5-1	-	-	TRBJ1-5	CASSLKDAARPRKPRGNQPQHF	TGCGCCAGCAGCTTGAAGGACGCGGCCCGTCCCCGGAAACCAAGGGGTAATCAGCCCCAGCATTTT
TRBV18	-	-	TRBJ2-1	CASSPEGDRFNEQFF	TGTGCCAGCTCACCTGAGGGAGATCGGTTCAATGAGCAGTTCTTC
TRBV28	-	-	TRBJ1-2	CASSLQASPTGGYTF	TGTGCCAGCAGTTTACAGGCTTCCCCTACCGGTGGCTACACCTTC
TRBV6-5	TRBD1	-	TRBJ1-1	CASSYGTGHTEAFF	TGTGCCAGCAGTTACGGGACAGGGCATACTGAAGCTTTCTTT
TRBV4-2	-	-	TRBJ1-3	CASSQESLRGSGNTIYF	TGTGCCAGCAGCCAAGAGAGTCTTAGGGGCTCTGGAAACACCATATATTTT
TRBV11-2	-	few	TRBJ1-2	CASSLAFSGIAGYTF	TGTGCCAGCAGCTTAGCGTTTTCGGGCATCGCAGGCTACACCTTC
TRBV2	-	-	TRBJ1-1	CASSEGTPRGTEAFF	TGTGCCAGCAGTGAAGGGACGCCAAGAGGCACTGAAGCTTTCTTT
TRBV2	TRBD1	-	TRBJ1-1	CASRDRGGTEAFF	TGTGCCAGCAGGGACAGGGGAGGTACTGAAGCTTTCTTT
TRBV5-4	TRBD2	-	TRBJ2-5	CASSARLAGGETQYF	TGTGCCAGCAGTGCCCGACTAGCGGGAGGAGAGACCCAGTACTTC
TRBV30	-	-	TRBJ1-1	CAWSPGDSAPEAFF	TGTGCCTGGAGTCCCGGAGACTCGGCCCCTGAAGCTTTCTTT
TRBV14	-	-	TRBJ2-7	CASSQDRRQNYEQYF	TGTGCCAGCAGCCAAGATAGAAGGCAGAACTACGAGCAGTACTTC
TRBV9	-	-	TRBJ1-1	CASSRLINTEAFF	TGTGCCAGCAGTCGCCTAATAAACACTGAAGCTTTCTTT
TRBV19	TRBD1	once	TRBJ1-5	CASRTGVNQPQHF	TGTGCCAGCCGGACAGGGGTCAATCAGCCCCAGCATTTT
TRBV19	-	-	TRBJ1-1	CASRQFNTEAFF	TGTGCCAGTCGACAGTTTAACACTGAAGCTTTCTTT
TRBV7-2	TRBD1	-	TRBJ1-2	CASSQDRRNYGYTF	TGTGCCAGCAGCCAGGACAGGAGGAACTATGGCTACACCTTC
TRBV29-1	-	-	TRBJ1-2	CSVAAAGSYGYTF	TGCAGCGTAGCCGCCGCGGGCAGTTATGGCTACACCTTC
TRBV7-8	-	-	TRBJ1-1	CASRLNSMNTEAFF	TGTGCCAGCAGGCTTAACTCCATGAACACTGAAGCTTTCTTT
TRBV7-6	-	-	TRBJ2-6	CASSPTYSGANVLTF	TGTGCCAGCAGCCCGACCTATTCTGGGGCCAACGTCCTGACTTTC
TRBV28	-	-	TRBJ1-2	CASSSLQGYTF	TGTGCCAGCAGCTCCCTCCAGGGCTACACCTTC
TRBV6-5	TRBD1	-	TRBJ1-2	CASSLGQGFRYGYTF	TGTGCCAGCAGCCTAGGACAGGGCTTTCGGTATGGCTACACCTTC
TRBV5-6	-	-	TRBJ1-4	CASSLRVEEKLFF	TGTGCCAGCAGCTTAAGGGTGGAAGAAAAACTGTTTTTT
TRBV28	TRBD2	-	TRBJ2-7	CASRRTSGGQYF	TGTGCCAGCAGACGGACTAGCGGGGGTCAGTACTTC
TRBV6-5	TRBD1	-	TRBJ1-4	CASRRGQYEKLFF	TGTGCCAGCAGGAGGGGGCAATATGAAAAACTGTTTTTT
TRBV5-6	-	few	TRBJ2-7	CASSWGTSDSYEQYF	TGTGCCAGCAGCTGGGGAACATCCGACTCCTACGAGCAGTACTTC
TRBV10-3	-	-	TRBJ1-1	CAADSGDATEAFF	TGTGCCGCGGATTCAGGGGATGCGACTGAAGCTTTCTTT
TRBV30	-	once	TRBJ1-5	CAMAQAHNQPQHF	TGTGCCATGGCCCAGGCGCACAATCAGCCCCAGCATTTT
TRBV28	-	-	TRBJ2-7	CASMGAGWLHEQYF	TGTGCCAGCATGGGGGCAGGGTGGCTCCACGAGCAGTACTTC
TRBV19	-	-	TRBJ2-7	CASSTVDSYEQYF	TGTGCCAGTAGTACGGTGGACAGCTACGAGCAGTACTTC
TRBV5-1	-	-	TRBJ1-2	CASSLDRDYGYTF	TGCGCCAGCAGCTTGGACAGGGACTATGGCTACACCTTC
TRBV10-3	TRBD2	-	TRBJ2-3	CATGLAENTDTQYF	TGTGCCACGGGACTAGCGGAGAACACAGATACGCAGTATTTT
TRBV5-1	TRBD1	-	TRBJ1-3	CASKQGAPGNTIYF	TGCGCCAGCAAGCAGGGGGCTCCAGGAAACACCATATATTTT
TRBV4-3	-	-	TRBJ1-6	CASSQETGNNNSPLHF	TGCGCCAGCAGCCAAGAAACAGGGAACAATAATTCACCCCTCCACTTT
TRBV9	-	once	TRBJ2-3	CASSATSDTQYF	TGTGCCAGCAGCGCCACTAGTGATACGCAGTATTTT
TRBV5-6	-	once	TRBJ1-6	CASSLMRALAPLHF	TGTGCCAGCAGCTTGATGCGGGCCTTGGCACCCCTCCACTTT
TRBV6-1	TRBD2	few	TRBJ2-7	CASSVGGGSYEQYF	TGTGCCAGCAGTGTTGGCGGGGGCTCCTACGAGCAGTACTTC
TRBV4-1	-	-	TRBJ1-2	CASSQDRGVTVYYGYTF	TGCGCCAGCAGCCAAGATAGGGGGGTGACAGTCTACTATGGCTACACCTTC
TRBV5-6	-	-	TRBJ1-2	CASSLPGRGYTF	TGTGCCAGCAGCTTGCCCGGTCGCGGCTACACCTTC
TRBV7-2	TRBD2	-	TRBJ2-3	CASSLALAGATDTQYF	TGTGCCAGCAGCTTAGCTCTAGCGGGGGCCACAGATACGCAGTATTTT